These 21 T cell receptor beta chains were sequenced from one sample in a study of sequential checkpoint blockade in melanoma. The table came from immunoSEQ multiplex PCR; TCRdb's copy has only in-frame clones and leaves some out. The data show 9,000 to 9,500 clones, 27% seen once. Treatment: randomized to nivolumab then ipilimumab (arm A) or the reverse (arm B). The source was tumor tissue (inferred from file names), collected from a patient given nivolumab and ipilimumab in sequence. These receptors all stem from a human donor with melanoma.

In this sample, this clone turned up many times. The chain uses TRBV11-3 and TRBJ1-1; D uncertain. This CDR3 is built from 15 residues. Trimming pared 5 bases from V and 1 base from J, leaving 14 bases between. Germline assignment: CDR1 SGHNT and CDR2 YENEEA. CDR3 nucleotides: TGTGCCAGCAGCCCCCAGACAATTTCGAACACTGAAGCTTTCTTT. Residues: CASSPQTISNTEAFF. Using reference TRBV11-3 and TRBJ1-1 for the parts outside the CDR3, the full variable domain is EAGVVQSPRYKIIEKKQPVAFWCNPISGHNTLYWYLQNLGQGPELLIRYENEEAVDDSQLPKDRFSAERLKGVDSTLKIQPAELGDSAVYLCASSPQTISNTEAFFGQGTRLTVV.

The V gene is TRBV5-1, the J gene TRBJ1-1; D is unclear. Trimming removed 3 bases from V and 1 base from J, with 10 bases in between. The germline CDR1 and CDR2 sequences are SGHRS and YFSETQ. The CDR3 is made up of 14 amino acids. The CDR3 sequence: CASSWNTANTEAFF. The CDR3 nucleotides are TGCGCCAGCAGCTGGAATACAGCGAACACTGAAGCTTTCTTT.

V usage is TRBV15 and J usage is TRBJ2-1; 10 bases align to TRBD2. Germline loops: CDR1 LNHNV, CDR2 YYDKDF (reference sequence). CDR3 length: 16 residues. V dropped 2 bases and J dropped 3; count of bases not matched to a gene: 4. This chain's CDR3 is CATSRRAGGFYNEQFF. In DNA, the CDR3 is TGTGCCACCAGCAGACGAGCGGGGGGGTTCTACAATGAGCAGTTCTTC.

Only a few counts were recorded for this clone. The chain recombines TRBV11-3 with TRBJ2-5; 7 positions agree with TRBD1. The CDR3 sequence is 14 residues long. Germline V lookup: CDR1 SGHNT, CDR2 YENEEA. J lost 7 bases, V lost 3 bases, and 8 bases had no gene match. The CDR3 nucleotides are TGTGCCAGCAGCTTTAGACAGGGTCGGGGGACCCAGTACTTC. Its protein product is CASSFRQGRGTQYF.

V usage is TRBV28 and J usage is TRBJ1-1; no firm D call. The germline V and J ends were trimmed by 3 bases and 1 base, with 12 bases remaining between them. The CDR3 has 15 residues. The germline CDR1 and CDR2 sequences are MDHEN and SYDVKM. CDR3 protein: CASSFIEGGNTEAFF. The CDR3 DNA reads TGTGCCAGCAGTTTTATCGAGGGCGGGAACACTGAAGCTTTCTTT. Complete variable domain (other parts from reference TRBV28 and TRBJ1-1): DVKVTQSSRYLVKRTGEKVFLECVQDMDHENMFWYRQDPGLGLRLIYFSYDVKMKEKGDIPEGYSVSREKKERFSLILESASTNQTSMYLCASSFIEGGNTEAFFGQGTRLTVV.

Many counts were recorded for this clone. The V gene is TRBV11-3, the J gene TRBJ2-7, with TRBD1 matching 7 bases. Germline V gene data show CDR1 as SGHNT and CDR2 as YENEEA. CDR3 length equals 16 residues. The trim removed 2 bases at V and 2 bases at J, leaving 9 bases unmatched. Here the CDR3 DNA reads TGTGCCAGCAGCTTAAGGCCCGGGACAGAAGCCTACGAGCAGTACTTC. Protein sequence: CASSLRPGTEAYEQYF.

Only a few counts were recorded for this clone. The chain recombines TRBV6-8 with TRBJ2-1; 9 nucleotides line up with TRBD2. Unmatched junction bases numbered 6, after V lost 4 bases and J lost 14 bases. CDR1 is MNHGY and CDR2 is SAAAGT in the germline V gene. The length of the CDR3 is 12 residues. The CDR3 DNA follows: TGTGCCAGCAGTTTAGCGGGAGTACTTGAGTTCTTC. This translates into CASSLAGVLEFF.

This clone was detected ten times or more. V and J are TRBV7-5 and TRBJ1-1; the D call TRBD1 from the table was never checked on the DNA. TRBV7-5 is listed as a pseudogene. The CDR3 totals 14 residues. The CDR3, as DNA: TGTGCCAGCAGCTTATCAGGCAGGGGACGTGAAGCTTTCTTT. Its protein is CASSLSGRGREAFF.

This clone showed up just a few times. This sequence joins TRBV12-5 and TRBJ1-5, with D unclear. The CDR3 has 14 residues. Germline-derived CDR1 and CDR2 are LGHNT and FRNRAP. The CDR3 bases are TGTGCCAGCAAGCCGGCCCCTCTGATAGGGCCCCAGCATTTT. The encoded protein is CASKPAPLIGPQHF.

The rearrangement links TRBV5-1 to TRBJ1-1; the D gene is possibly TRBD1 (6 bases). Deletions cut 0 bases from V and 6 bases from J, with 12 bases between. This CDR3 has 14 amino acids. Looked up from germline, CDR1 is SGHRS and CDR2 is YFSETQ. The CDR3 region is CASSLEQGIPEAFF. Here the CDR3 DNA reads TGCGCCAGCAGCTTGGAGCAGGGGATCCCTGAAGCTTTCTTT.

The chain carries TRBV29-1 and TRBJ1-1; 9 nucleotides line up with TRBD1. V lost 6 bases and J lost 7; bases outside the gene matches: 6. The CDR3 extends over 12 amino acids. Germline loops: CDR1 SQVTM, CDR2 ANQGSEA. CDR3 sequence: CSVGQGGDEAFF. The CDR3 region has the DNA TGCAGCGTGGGACAGGGCGGTGATGAAGCTTTCTTT.

The chain has TRBV28 and TRBJ2-1, with D perhaps being TRBD1 or TRBD2 (5 bases each). CDR1 and CDR2 from the germline V gene are MDHEN and SYDVKM. Trimming removed 8 bases at V and 10 bases at J, with 21 bases between. CDR3 length: 14 residues. In DNA, the CDR3 is TGTGCCAGCTGTGGGACCCGTGGAATTTCGGAGCAGTTCTTC. It yields the protein CASCGTRGISEQFF.

The chain employs TRBV11-3 and TRBJ2-7, with D maybe TRBD1 (6 bases). V gave up 5 bases and J gave up 3 bases, with 20 bases separating them. The CDR3 covers 16 residues. Germline CDR1 is SGHNT and CDR2 is YENEEA. In DNA, the CDR3 is TGTGCCAGCAGCCTCGCCCAGTGGGACACTTTCTACGAGCAGTACGTC. Translation gives CASSLAQWDTFYEQYV.

This sequence joins TRBV19 and TRBJ1-5; the D is unclear. V dropped 1 base and J dropped 3 bases, with 7 bases sitting between them. This CDR3 region has 14 residues. From germline, CDR1 is LNHDA and CDR2 SQIVND (reference sequence). The CDR3 here is CASSIGGLNQPQHF. Written as DNA, the CDR3 is TGTGCCAGTAGTATAGGCGGTCTCAATCAGCCCCAGCATTTT.

This chain uses TRBV11-3 with TRBJ2-3; D assignment may be TRBD1 or TRBD2 (5 bases each). The V gene's germline CDR1 is SGHNT and CDR2 YENEEA. This CDR3 contains 16 residues. V lost 2 bases and J 0 bases, leaving 12 bases between the germline ends. CDR3 DNA: TGTGCCAGCAGCTTAAGGGGTCCGGGGAGCACAGATACGCAGTATTTT. Translated, it gives CASSLRGPGSTDTQYF.

This sequence joins TRBV6-8 and TRBJ2-7; 13 positions agree with TRBD2. The CDR3 consists of 15 residues. The V gene's germline CDR1 is MNHGY and CDR2 SAAAGT. The V and J ends lost 5 bases and 6 bases, in that order; junction bases with no gene match: 7. The chain's CDR3 is CASSPPGLAGTEQYF. The CDR3 DNA reads TGTGCCAGCAGTCCCCCGGGACTAGCGGGGACCGAGCAGTACTTC.

This rearrangement joins TRBV28 to TRBJ2-7, with 9 bases aligning to TRBD1. The CDR3 extends over 16 amino acids. Trimming removed 6 bases from V and 3 bases from J; junction bases left unmatched: 12. Germline assignment: CDR1 MDHEN and CDR2 SYDVKM. For the CDR3, the DNA is TGTGCCAGCAGGCCGGCGACAGGGGGGAGCGACTACGAGCAGTACGTC. Translating it yields CASRPATGGSDYEQYV.

The chain couples TRBV19 to TRBJ2-1; the match to TRBD2 covers 8 bases. V was clipped by 3 bases and J by 8 bases; unmatched bases: 9. This CDR3 contains 15 residues. CDR1 and CDR2 from the germline V gene are LNHDA and SQIVND (reference sequence). CDR3 coding DNA: TGTGCCAGTAGTATTAAGCTGAGGACTAGCTATGAGCAGTTCTTC. It yields the protein CASSIKLRTSYEQFF.

The chain uses TRBV6-8 and TRBJ1-6, with D perhaps TRBD1 (6 bases). Trimming pared 7 bases from V and 2 bases from J, leaving 12 bases between. Looked up from germline, CDR1 is MNHGY and CDR2 is SAAAGT. The CDR3 totals 15 residues. The CDR3 loop is CASNPTGAYNSPLHF. The CDR3 DNA sequence: TGTGCCAGCAATCCGACAGGTGCCTATAATTCACCCCTCCACTTT.

The table lists this clone with a few counts. V is TRBV10-2 and J is TRBJ1-5, with no clear D. The V gene lost 0 bases and the J gene lost 10 bases, with 13 bases spanning the gap. Germline V gives CDR1 WSHSY, CDR2 SAAADI. The CDR3 is 14 residues long. CDR3 bases: TGCGCCAGCAGTGAGTCAAGGGAAATCAGCCCCCAGCATTTT. It is translated as CASSESREISPQHF.

This clone occurred a few times. The chain employs TRBV15 and TRBJ2-2; D may be TRBD1 (5 bases). V lost 5 bases and J 7 bases, leaving 20 bases between the germline ends. CDR1 and CDR2 from the germline V gene are LNHNV and YYDKDF (reference sequence). The CDR3 contains 16 residues. CDR3 residues: CATSEMAGSNGGELFF. CDR3 nucleotides: TGTGCCACCAGCGAGATGGCAGGGTCAAATGGCGGGGAGCTGTTTTTT.